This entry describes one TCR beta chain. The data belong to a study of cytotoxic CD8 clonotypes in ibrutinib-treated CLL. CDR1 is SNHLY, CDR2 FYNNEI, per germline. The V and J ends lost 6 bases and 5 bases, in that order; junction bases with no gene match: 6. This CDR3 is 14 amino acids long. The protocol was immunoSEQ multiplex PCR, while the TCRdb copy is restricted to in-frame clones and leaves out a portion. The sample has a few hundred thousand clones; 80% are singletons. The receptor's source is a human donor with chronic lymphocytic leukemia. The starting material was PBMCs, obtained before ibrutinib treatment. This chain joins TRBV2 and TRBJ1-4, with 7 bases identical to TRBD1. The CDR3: CASSQGGYNEKLFF. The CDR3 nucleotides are TGTGCCAGCAGCCAGGGGGGATACAATGAAAAACTGTTTTTT.